This TCR beta chain stems from a study of human T cells and chemical hapten exposure. This CDR3 is built from 14 residues. V lost 2 bases, J lost 7 bases, and 11 bases lay in between. Germline V gives CDR1 MNHEY, CDR2 SVGAGI. TCRdb fed the RACE reads into MiXCR, producing one record per CDR3 protein. The sample yields under 50,000 distinct CDR3 sequences, 9% to 9.5% seen once. Specified time point: patch test 3, about 24 weeks after DPC sensitization. The treatment here: therapeutic diphenylcyclopropenone sensitization with weekly scalp DPC. Unseparated into fractions, whole blood served as the source from which total RNA was extracted.

The sample consisted of whole blood, taken in connection with sensitization to the hapten diphenylcyclopropenone (DPC). This receptor was identified in a man aged 50 to 59 with alopecia areata. Some clones in this sample may be carry-over from other donors' samples. The chain carries TRBV6-5 and TRBJ1-4; perhaps TRBD1 as D (5 bases). The DNA of the CDR3 is TGTGCCAGCAGTTACAGGGGCCGGGGTGAAAAACTGTTTTTT. Protein: CASSYRGRGEKLFF.